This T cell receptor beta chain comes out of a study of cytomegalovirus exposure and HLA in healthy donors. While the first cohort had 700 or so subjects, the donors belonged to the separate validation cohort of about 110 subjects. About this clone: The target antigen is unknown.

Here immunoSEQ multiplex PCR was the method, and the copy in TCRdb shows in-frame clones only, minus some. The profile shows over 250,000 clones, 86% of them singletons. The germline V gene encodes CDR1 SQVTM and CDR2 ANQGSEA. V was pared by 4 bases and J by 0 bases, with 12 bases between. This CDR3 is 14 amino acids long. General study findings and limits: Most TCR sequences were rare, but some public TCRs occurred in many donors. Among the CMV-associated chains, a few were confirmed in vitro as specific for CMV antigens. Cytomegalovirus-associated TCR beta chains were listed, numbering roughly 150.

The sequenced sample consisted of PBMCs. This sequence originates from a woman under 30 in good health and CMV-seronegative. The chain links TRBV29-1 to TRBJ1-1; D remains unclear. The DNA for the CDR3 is TGCAGCGTTGCTTCGGCAGGATTGAACACTGAAGCTTTCTTT. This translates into CSVASAGLNTEAFF.